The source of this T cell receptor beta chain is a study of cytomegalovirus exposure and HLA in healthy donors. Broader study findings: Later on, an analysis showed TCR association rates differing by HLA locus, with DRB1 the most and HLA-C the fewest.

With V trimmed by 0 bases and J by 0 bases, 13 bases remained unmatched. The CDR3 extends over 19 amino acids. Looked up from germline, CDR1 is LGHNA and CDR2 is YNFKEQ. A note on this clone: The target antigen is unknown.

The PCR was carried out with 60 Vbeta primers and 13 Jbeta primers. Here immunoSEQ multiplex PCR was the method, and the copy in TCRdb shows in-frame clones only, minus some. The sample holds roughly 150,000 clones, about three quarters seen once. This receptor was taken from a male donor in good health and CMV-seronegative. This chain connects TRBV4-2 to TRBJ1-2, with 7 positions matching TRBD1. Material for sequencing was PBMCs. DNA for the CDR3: TGTGCCAGCAGCCAAGATCCAAGTTCAGGGGGAGGTACTAACTATGGCTACACCTTC. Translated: CASSQDPSSGGGTNYGYTF.